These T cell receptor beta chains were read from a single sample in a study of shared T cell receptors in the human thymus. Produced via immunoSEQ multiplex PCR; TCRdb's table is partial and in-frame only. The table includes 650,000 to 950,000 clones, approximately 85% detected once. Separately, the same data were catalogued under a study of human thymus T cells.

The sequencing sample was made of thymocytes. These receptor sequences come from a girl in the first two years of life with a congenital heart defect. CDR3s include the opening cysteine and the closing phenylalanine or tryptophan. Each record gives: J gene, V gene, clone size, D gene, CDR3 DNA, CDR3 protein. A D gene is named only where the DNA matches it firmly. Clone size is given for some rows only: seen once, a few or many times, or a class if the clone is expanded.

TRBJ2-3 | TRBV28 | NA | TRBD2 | TGTGCCAGCAGTTCTTGCGGGGGGGCTAATACGATCACAGATACGCAGTATTTT | CASSSCGGANTITDTQYF
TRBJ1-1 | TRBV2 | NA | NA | TGTGCCAGCAGTGAGGGGACTTCCAGAACCCGGGACACTGAAGCTTTCTTT | CASSEGTSRTRDTEAFF
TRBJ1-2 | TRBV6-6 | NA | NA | TGTGCCAGCAGTTACGACAAGAACTATGGCTACACCTTC | CASSYDKNYGYTF
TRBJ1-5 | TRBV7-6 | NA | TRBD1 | TGTGCCAGCAGCTTAGAGACAGGGGGTAGTAGCAATCAGCCCCAGCATTTT | CASSLETGGSSNQPQHF
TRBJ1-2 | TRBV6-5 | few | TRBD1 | TGTGCCAGCACTTCTGGAGGGGGCAATGGCTACACCTTC | CASTSGGGNGYTF
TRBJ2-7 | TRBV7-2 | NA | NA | TGTGCCAGCAGCCCCGGACAGAGCTACGAGCAGTACTTC | CASSPGQSYEQYF
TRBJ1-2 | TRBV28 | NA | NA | TGTGCCAGCAGTTTAGGCCGTCCCAACTATGGCTACACCTTC | CASSLGRPNYGYTF
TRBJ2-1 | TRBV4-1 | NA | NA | TGCGCCAGCAGCCGCGGGCCCACGGGGACTGGATACAATGAGCAGTTCTTC | CASSRGPTGTGYNEQFF
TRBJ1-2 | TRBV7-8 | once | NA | TGTGCCAGCAGCTTAGGTAGAGTAAGTTCGGACTATGGCTACACCTTC | CASSLGRVSSDYGYTF
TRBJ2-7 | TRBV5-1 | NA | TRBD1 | TGCGCCAGCAGCTTGAACAGGGGCCTAAGCTCCTACGAGCAGTACTTC | CASSLNRGLSSYEQYF
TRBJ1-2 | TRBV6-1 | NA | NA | TGTGCCAGCCCCCAAACGGAGTTCTATGGCTACACCTTC | CASPQTEFYGYTF
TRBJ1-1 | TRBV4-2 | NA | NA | TGTGCCAGCAGCCAAGGTCCCCAGAAATTCACTGAAGCTTTCTTT | CASSQGPQKFTEAFF
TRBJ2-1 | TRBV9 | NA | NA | TGTGCCAGCAGCGCCCTTGATCCCGGGTTGCGGGGAGATAGTGAGCAGTTCTTC | CASSALDPGLRGDSEQFF
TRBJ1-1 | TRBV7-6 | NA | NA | TGTGCCAGCAGCTTAAGGATCGACAGGTTAACTGAAGCTTTCTTT | CASSLRIDRLTEAFF
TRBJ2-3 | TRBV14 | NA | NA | TGTGCCAGCAGCCGGTTGTCTGCGGGTACGCAGTATTTT | CASSRLSAGTQYF
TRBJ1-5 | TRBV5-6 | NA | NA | TGTGCCAGCAGCTTGAATCGGTTAAATCAGCCCCAGCATTTT | CASSLNRLNQPQHF
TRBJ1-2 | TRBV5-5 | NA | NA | TGTGCCAGCAGCTCATCAATCACAGAAAACTATGGCTACACCTTC | CASSSSITENYGYTF
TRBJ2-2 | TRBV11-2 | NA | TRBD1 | TGTGCCAGCAGCAGGGGGGGACAGGGGTTGGGGAACACCGGGGAGCTGTTTTTT | CASSRGGQGLGNTGELFF
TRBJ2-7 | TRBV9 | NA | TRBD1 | TGTGCCAGCAGCCCGGGACAGCAAGCCTACGAGCAGTACTTC | CASSPGQQAYEQYF
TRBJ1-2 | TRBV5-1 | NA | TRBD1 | TGCGCCAGCAGACTCGCGGACAGGGACGACTATGGCTACACCTTC | CASRLADRDDYGYTF
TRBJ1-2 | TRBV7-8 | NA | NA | TGTGCCAGCAGCTTACGGGGCCAGGGGATATCTGGCTACACCTTC | CASSLRGQGISGYTF
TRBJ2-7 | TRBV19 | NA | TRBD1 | TGTGCCAGTAGTGAACTGGGACAGGAAGCCTACGAGCAGTACTTC | CASSELGQEAYEQYF
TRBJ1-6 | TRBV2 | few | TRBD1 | TGTGCCAGCAGAACAGGGGGCATGACCTATAATTCCCCCCTCCACTTT | CASRTGGMTYNSPLHF
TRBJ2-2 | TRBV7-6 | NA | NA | TGTGCCAGCAGCTTAGTGGCCGGGGTGGACACCGGGGAGCTGTTTTTT | CASSLVAGVDTGELFF
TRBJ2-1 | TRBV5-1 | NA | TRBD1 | TGCGCCAGCAGCCCCCGCACGGGACAGACTGTAAATGAGCAGTTCTTC | CASSPRTGQTVNEQFF
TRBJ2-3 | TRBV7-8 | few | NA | TGTGCCAGCAGCCCGGGAACAGATACGCAGTATTTT | CASSPGTDTQYF
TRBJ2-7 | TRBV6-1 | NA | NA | TGTGCCAGCAGTGGACAGCTGCCACACTACGAGCAGTACTTC | CASSGQLPHYEQYF
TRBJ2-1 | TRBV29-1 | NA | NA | TGCACCTACCACCATTCTTCTTACAATGAGCAGTTCTTC | CTYHHSSYNEQFF
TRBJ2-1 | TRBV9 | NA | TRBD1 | TGTGCCAGCAGCGTAGAGGGGGCGAGCTCCTACAATGAGCAGTTCTTC | CASSVEGASSYNEQFF
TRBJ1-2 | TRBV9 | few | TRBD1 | TGTGCCAGCAGCGTACTGAGGGACAGGGGCCCCACTAACTATGGCTACACCTTC | CASSVLRDRGPTNYGYTF
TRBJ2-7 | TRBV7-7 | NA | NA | TGTGCCAGCAGCCGTAACGCAGGGGACCACGAGCAGTACTTC | CASSRNAGDHEQYF
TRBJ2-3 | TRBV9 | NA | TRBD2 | TGTGCCAGCAGCCCCGTAGCGGGGAGCACAGATACGCAGTATTTT | CASSPVAGSTDTQYF
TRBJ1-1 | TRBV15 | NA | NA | TGTGCCATCAATCAAGAGGGGGACACTGAAGCTTTCTTT | CAINQEGDTEAFF
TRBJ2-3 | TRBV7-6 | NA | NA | TGTGCCAACCACCTCCGGGACCGGGGGAGCACAGATACGCAGTATTTT | CANHLRDRGSTDTQYF
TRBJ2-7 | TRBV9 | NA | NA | TGTGCCAGCAGTGCGGGGTTCAGTACCTACGAGCAGTACTTC | CASSAGFSTYEQYF
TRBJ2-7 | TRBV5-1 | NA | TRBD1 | TGCGCCAGCAGTCCGGACAGGGGGCCTCACTACGAGCAGTACTTC | CASSPDRGPHYEQYF
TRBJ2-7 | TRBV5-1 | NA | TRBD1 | TGCGCCAGCAGCTTGGCCGACAGGGTAAGAACCTACGAGCAGTACTTC | CASSLADRVRTYEQYF